This TCR beta chain was captured in a study of vaccination and CD4 T cells after COVID-19 (dated 2022 in TCRdb). Broadly, across the study: The convalescent cohort comprised six males and four females, including two Hispanic individuals, seven Caucasians, two Asians and one multiracial person. Two doses of either the Pfizer-BioNTech BNT162b2 vaccine (n=8) or the Moderna mRNA-1273 vaccine (n=2) were administered to participants. For stimulating the cultures, overlapping spike peptide pools were used, derived from SARS-CoV-2 as well as from the common cold coronaviruses HCoV-NL63, HCoV-OC43 and HCoV-229E. An earlier paper using these donors assessed, at the TCR clonotype level, memory CD4+ T cell crossreactivity between SARS-CoV-2 and common cold coronavirus spike proteins. Post-COVID blood samples from convalescent patients were collected a median of about 100 days after diagnosis, with a range of roughly 30 to 170 days. In 10 COVID-19 convalescent patients and a handful of infection-naive healthy vaccine recipients, the spike-specific CD4+ TCR repertoire before mRNA vaccination was compared with the repertoire after mRNA vaccination. Post-vaccine blood samples were collected a median of approximately 72 days after the second vaccine dose, ranging from 14 to 241 days. Control cultures used a CEFX viral epitope pool as positive control, an HIV-1 Nef peptide pool as negative control, or no peptide. Beyond this particular receptor, the publication reports: Of the vaccine-specific clones found in convalescent patients, nearly all (304 of 307) were mono-reactive for SARS-CoV-2 spike instead of being cross-reactive with common cold coronaviruses. Only a relatively small number of convalescent patients were included in the study, and early timepoints following natural infection were not analyzed. The median count of SARS-CoV-2-reactive clonotypes went up from around 20 after infection to 35 to 40 after vaccination, although the change was not significant. Among convalescent patients, a median approximately 88% of the SARS-CoV-2-reactive clones seen after vaccination appeared only after vaccination, which suggests priming specific to the vaccine.

Germline trimming amounts to 4 bases on V and 0 bases on J, with 5 as the count of junction bases outside the gene matches. From a lookup of the germline V gene, CDR1 and CDR2 are MNHEY and SVGAGI. The CDR3 measures 15 amino acids from cysteine to phenylalanine. Here the CDR3 DNA is all that survives: 45 bases in frame from base 1. The treatment or condition label, read with the paper, signifies: roughly ten-day PBMC culture with coronavirus spike peptide pools or control peptides (ViraFEST assay). CD4+ T cells from unexposed donors were collected before the COVID-19 pandemic (2011-2018). The study used the ViraFEST assay, which expanded antigen-specific T cells with peptide pools and then identified expanded clonotypes by TCR sequencing. About 2 million PBMCs per well were cultured in IMDM with roughly 5% human AB serum and 8.5 to 10 IU/ml IL-2, plus 10 ug/ml peptide pools. Half of the culture medium was replaced with fresh IL-2-containing medium on days 3 and 7. CD4+ T cells were isolated after less than twelve days of culture through negative selection using the EasySep CD4+ T cell isolation kit. As cell numbers permitted, CD4+ T cells from unexposed donors were tested for reactivity to SARS-CoV-2 S and N and to four common cold coronavirus spike pools. PBMCs were separated from whole blood using Ficoll-Paque Plus gradient centrifugation and then either used fresh or cryopreserved at -140C. In general, triplicate wells were set up for every culture condition. The leukapheresis product used for the unexposed donors was purchased from a commercial source.

Library generation was performed with PCR. DNA from cultured CD4+ T cells was subjected to TCR sequencing with the Oncomine TCR Beta short-read assay at the Johns Hopkins FTIC core. Genomic DNA was extracted from the cultured CD4+ T cells with the QIAamp micro DNA kit. Oncomine TCR Beta libraries from cultured CD4+ T cells were pooled using unique dual indexes and sequenced on an Illumina iSeq 100. As for how the authors treated the data: Non-productive sequences were removed, and CDR3s not starting with C, not ending with F or W, or shorter than 7 amino acids were discarded. The MANAFEST web application was used to identify antigen-specific clonotypes by comparing peptide-stimulated wells against reference wells and other culture wells. Positive clones required FDR below 0.05, an odds ratio above 5, and productive frequency above 0.1% in at least two of three replicate wells. A clonotype counted as cross-reactive if it showed significant expansion both in the SARS-CoV-2 spike wells and in at least one common cold coronavirus spike condition. CDR3 homology was assessed with Levenshtein distances (stringdist) and unrooted phylogenetic trees (ape) in R version 3.6.1. The raw public data were reprocessed by TCRdb itself: fastp quality trimming at Q25, MiXCR clonotype calling, in-frame beta chains only. Each entry merges the rows of one CDR3 protein and shows their most common DNA and genes. TCRdb, not the original authors, processed these V and J calls. Across this sample there are 4,000 to 5,000 distinct CDR3 sequences, with about 32% seen only once. The ten largest clones capture under 30% of the sample.

About this clonotype: No cognate antigen has been identified for it. Base-call qualities are not available, and no considerably larger clone is one nucleotide away.

The origin of this receptor is a human donor in good health. The sequence is built from TRBV6-5 and TRBJ1-1, and 7 bases in between align with TRBD1. Sequenced sample: CD4+ T cells from blood, cultured in vitro. The nucleotide sequence is given as TGTGCCAGCAGTTGGACAGGAGGTATGAACACTGAAGCTTTCTTT. It translates as CASSWTGGMNTEAFF.